The clone carrying this T cell receptor (beta chain) was seen only a few times. The record originates from a study of blood T cell repertoires in COVID-19. Study background: The analysed material was cDNA or gDNA that came from T cells, B-cell-depleted T cells, or PBMCs.

Original analysis: Cell counts per sample came from amplifying reference gene primers. The table came from immunoSEQ multiplex PCR; TCRdb's copy has only in-frame clones and leaves some out. V, J and clone size were drawn from that table, and D and trimming were deduced from the DNA. The repertoire holds about 200,000 clones, with roughly 80% as singletons. With 2 bases removed from V and 1 base from J, the gap between germline ends came to 8 bases. The CDR3 totals 14 residues. CDR1 and CDR2 from the germline V gene are MNHNS and SASEGT. This rearrangement joins TRBV6-1 to TRBJ2-5, with D perhaps TRBD2 (5 bases). The sequence derives from a woman between 35 and 50 years old with COVID-19, enrolled during active disease. Sequencing input: peripheral blood. In DNA form, the CDR3 reads TGTGCCAGCAGTGAAAGCGGAGTCCAAGAGACCCAGTACTTC. Protein: CASSESGVQETQYF.